This T cell receptor beta chain originates from a study of blood T cell repertoires in COVID-19. Across the study: Acute and convalescent COVID-19 specimens originated in the United States, Italy and Spain. The analysed material was cDNA or gDNA that came from T cells, B-cell-depleted T cells, or PBMCs.

Original methodology: Researchers report that nucleated cell counts were estimated from reference gene primer amplification. The table came from immunoSEQ multiplex PCR; TCRdb's copy has only in-frame clones and leaves some out. D and trimming come from the DNA, and the V and J calls and clone size come from that table. The data hold about 86,000 clones, with 65% to 85% observed a single time. Trimming took 3 bases from V and 6 from J; bases not matched to a gene: 5. The CDR3 loop spans 14 amino acids. CDR1 is MDHEN and CDR2 is SYDVKM in the germline V gene. This clone was found once. The V and J genes are TRBV28 and TRBJ2-3; 8 bases agree with TRBD1. The sequenced material came from peripheral blood. This TCR came from a man in his 70s with acute or convalescent COVID-19. The CDR3 DNA is TGTGCCAGCAGTTTGGCAGGGGGCGTGGATACGCAGTATTTT. It codes for CASSLAGGVDTQYF.